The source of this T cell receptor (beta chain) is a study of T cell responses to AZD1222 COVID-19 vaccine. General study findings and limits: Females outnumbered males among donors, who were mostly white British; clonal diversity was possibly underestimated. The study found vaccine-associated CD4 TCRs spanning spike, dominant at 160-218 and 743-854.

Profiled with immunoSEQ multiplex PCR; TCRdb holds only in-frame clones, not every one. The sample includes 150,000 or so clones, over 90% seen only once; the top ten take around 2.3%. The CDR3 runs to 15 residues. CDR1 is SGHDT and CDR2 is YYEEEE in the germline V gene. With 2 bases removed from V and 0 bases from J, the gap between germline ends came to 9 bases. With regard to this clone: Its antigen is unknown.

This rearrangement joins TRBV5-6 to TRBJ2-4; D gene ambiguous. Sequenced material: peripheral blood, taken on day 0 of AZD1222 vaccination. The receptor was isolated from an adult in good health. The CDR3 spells CASSFRLLAKNIQYF. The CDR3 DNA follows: TGTGCCAGCAGCTTCCGACTTCTAGCCAAAAACATTCAGTACTTC. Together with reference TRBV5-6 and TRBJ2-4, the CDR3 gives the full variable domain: DAGVTQSPTHLIKTRGQQVTLRCSPKSGHDTVSWYQQALGQGPQFIFQYYEEEERQRGNFPDRFSGHQFPNYSSELNVNALLLGDSALYLCASSFRLLAKNIQYFGAGTRLSVL.